A selection of T cell receptor beta chains follows, all from one sample in a study of vaccination and CD4 T cells after COVID-19. These receptors' antigens are unknown. In TCRdb, the PCR reads were re-called with MiXCR into one record per CDR3 protein. The sample has approximately 12,000 distinct CDR3 sequences; 25% to 35% are singletons. The material sequenced was CD4+ T cells from blood, cultured in vitro, taken before SARS-CoV-2 vaccination. These receptor sequences come from a human donor who received a COVID-19 vaccine. Both conserved end residues are part of each CDR3. A D gene is named only where the DNA matches it firmly. Size is omitted from some rows. Given values are once, few, many or a class for expanded clones.

cdr3_length d_call clone_size j_call v_call cdr3_nt cdr3_aa
13 . few TRBJ1-2 TRBV5-1 TGCGCCAGCAGCCCGGCAGAGGGCTATGGCTACACCTTC CASSPAEGYGYTF
17 . . TRBJ1-2 TRBV12-3/TRBV12-4 TGTGCCAGCAGTTTAGCGAGTGGCTTAAGGGGAGGTAATGGCTACACCTTC CASSLASGLRGGNGYTF
16 TRBD2 few TRBJ2-3 TRBV7-6 TGTGCCAGCAGCTTGGTTACGGGACTAGCTACAGATACGCAGTATTTT CASSLVTGLATDTQYF
12 TRBD1 . TRBJ1-5 TRBV6-1 TGTGCCAGCAGCATACCAGGGGGGACCCAGCATTTT CASSIPGGTQHF
15 TRBD1 . TRBJ1-4 TRBV2 TGTGCCAGCAGCCTAGACAGGGGAGCTAATGAAAAACTGTTTTTT CASSLDRGANEKLFF
18 TRBD2 . TRBJ2-2 TRBV20-1 TGCAGTGCCCCGTTGTCCGGGCGGGGGGGAGCGAACACCGGGGAGCTGTTTTTT CSAPLSGRGGANTGELFF
14 . . TRBJ2-3 TRBV7-9 TGTGCCAGCAGCACCCGACTGAGCACAGATACGCAGTATTTT CASSTRLSTDTQYF
16 . . TRBJ1-5 TRBV28 TGTGCCAGCAGTTTGCCCGGGACAAATAGCAATCAGCCCCAGCATTTT CASSLPGTNSNQPQHF
16 TRBD2 . TRBJ2-3 TRBV18 TGTGCCAGCTCCCCTAATAGCGGGGGGGGTCCAGATACGCAGTATTTT CASSPNSGGGPDTQYF
11 TRBD1 . TRBJ1-2 TRBV29-1 TGCAGCGTCGGACAGGACTATGGCTACACCTTC CSVGQDYGYTF
15 . large TRBJ1-6 TRBV6-5 TGTGCCAGCAGCTACTCTTACGAGGGAGACTCACCCCTCCACTTT CASSYSYEGDSPLHF
16 TRBD1 once TRBJ2-5 TRBV24-1 TGTGCCACCAGTGGGGCAGGGGGCAGGCCACAAGAGACCCAGTACTTC CATSGAGGRPQETQYF
15 TRBD2 . TRBJ2-5 TRBV30 TGTGCCTGGAGCGCGTTAGCGGGGGGTAGGGAGACCCAGTACTTC CAWSALAGGRETQYF
14 TRBD2 few TRBJ2-5 TRBV20-1 TGCAGTGCTACCCGACTAGCGGTGAGAGAGACCCAGTACTTC CSATRLAVRETQYF
13 . medium-sized TRBJ1-6 TRBV20-1 TGCAGTGCCTTAGGGGACACCAATTCACCCCTCCACTTT CSALGDTNSPLHF
14 . . TRBJ2-7 TRBV20-1 TGCAGTGCTCCACCCCGGGGGTCCTCCTACGAGCAGTACTTC CSAPPRGSSYEQYF
15 . . TRBJ2-1 TRBV7-7 TGTGCCAGCAGCCCAGACTGGAGCTCCTACAATGAGCAGTTCTTC CASSPDWSSYNEQFF
15 . . TRBJ2-2 TRBV7-6 TGTGCCAGCAGCTTCCTAGCAAGTAACACCGGGGAGCTGTTTTTT CASSFLASNTGELFF
13 TRBD1 . TRBJ1-2 TRBV5-1 TGCGCCAGCAGCTTACAGGGGGGTTATGGCTACACCTTC CASSLQGGYGYTF
18 . . TRBJ1-2 TRBV7-8 TGTGCCAGCAGCTTAGCGGTGGGAGGGGCTTCCGTCTTCTATGGCTACACCTTC CASSLAVGGASVFYGYTF
14 . . TRBJ1-5 TRBV30 TGTGCCTGGAGTGCACAGGCTAGCAATCAGCCCCAGCATTTT CAWSAQASNQPQHF
14 TRBD1 . TRBJ1-3 TRBV6-1 TGTGCCAGCAGTAGGGACAGCTCTGGAAACACCATATATTTT CASSRDSSGNTIYF
15 . . TRBJ2-7 TRBV5-1 TGCGCCAGCAGCTTGGTGGGGACGATGGGGAACGAGCAGTACTTC CASSLVGTMGNEQYF
14 . few TRBJ2-3 TRBV7-2 TGTGCCAGCAACGCCCGCACCAGCACAGATACGCAGTATTTT CASNARTSTDTQYF
16 . . TRBJ2-3 TRBV20-1 TGCAGTGCTGGGGACTCAAGAGAGGGGGGCACAGATACGCAGTATTTT CSAGDSREGGTDTQYF
13 . few TRBJ1-2 TRBV2 TGTGCCAGCAGTCCGGGACTGGCCTATGGCTACACCTTC CASSPGLAYGYTF
17 . . TRBJ2-7 TRBV21-1 TGTGCCAGCAGCAAACTCGGGACAGGGAGAGAGGGATACGAGCAGTACTTC CASSKLGTGREGYEQYF
14 TRBD2 few TRBJ2-5 TRBV29-1 TGCAGCGTGGGGACTAGCGGGGGTGTAAAGACCCAGTACTTC CSVGTSGGVKTQYF
13 . few TRBJ1-2 TRBV27 TGTGCCAGCAGTTGGAGAGGGGACTATGGCTACACCTTC CASSWRGDYGYTF
19 TRBD2 . TRBJ2-3 TRBV7-2 TGTGCCAGCAGCTTAGGTCCTAGCGGGGGGCCCCGCCGCACAGATACGCAGTATTTT CASSLGPSGGPRRTDTQYF
14 TRBD1 . TRBJ1-2 TRBV30 TGTGCCTGGGGACAGGGGGCTTCTAACTATGGCTACACCTTC CAWGQGASNYGYTF
17 TRBD2 . TRBJ2-5 TRBV7-8 TGTGCCAGCAGCTTACTTGGACTAGCGGGGGACCAAGAGACCCAGTACTTC CASSLLGLAGDQETQYF
15 TRBD1 few TRBJ1-6 TRBV27 TGTGCCAGCAGTTCCGCGGGGACAGATAATTCACCCCTCCACTTT CASSSAGTDNSPLHF
12 . few TRBJ1-5 TRBV2 TGTGCCAGCAGTCTCAGCAATCAGCCCCAGCATTTT CASSLSNQPQHF
15 . . TRBJ1-6 TRBV3-1 TGTGCCAGCAGCCAAGGGACACCGTATAATTCACCCCTCCACTTT CASSQGTPYNSPLHF
13 . . TRBJ2-7 TRBV7-2 TGTGCCAGCAGCTCCCGGGACTCCTACGAGCAGTACTTC CASSSRDSYEQYF